Listed below are T cell receptor beta chains from one sample, sequenced in a study of blood T cell repertoires in COVID-19. Libraries were prepared by immunoSEQ multiplex PCR; TCRdb keeps only in-frame clonotypes and omits some of them. Of about 100,000 clones detected, 87% appear once; the ten largest clones hold 6.5% to 8%. Sequencing input: peripheral blood. The source of these receptors is a man younger than 45 in a cohort sampled during active COVID-19. Each CDR3 is given with its conserved first and last residue. Each record gives: clone size, V gene, J gene, D gene, CDR3 protein, CDR3 DNA. The D gene is left open where the match is weak. The size entry is marked missing in some rows and otherwise reads once, few, many or a size class.

few	TRBV15	TRBJ2-3	TRBD2	CATSRTDAGGPDTQYF	TGTGCCACCAGCAGAACGGATGCGGGGGGGCCAGATACGCAGTATTTT
few	TRBV28	TRBJ1-2	.	CASSGANYGYTF	TGTGCCAGCAGTGGAGCAAACTATGGCTACACCTTC
.	TRBV24-1	TRBJ2-5	.	CATSENSLQETQYF	TGTGCCACCAGTGAGAACAGCCTCCAAGAGACCCAGTACTTC
.	TRBV29-1	TRBJ2-3	.	CSVATGLTDTQYF	TGCAGCGTTGCGACGGGACTCACAGATACGCAGTATTTT
.	TRBV30	TRBJ1-2	TRBD1	CAWSVSAGGGGYTF	TGTGCCTGGAGTGTATCCGCAGGGGGCGGCGGCTACACCTTC
.	TRBV10-3	TRBJ2-3	TRBD2	CAISELAGGKDTQYF	TGTGCCATCAGTGAGCTAGCGGGGGGAAAAGATACGCAGTATTTT
.	TRBV7-9	TRBJ2-3	TRBD2	CASSWTSGTDTQYF	TGTGCCAGCAGCTGGACTAGCGGGACAGATACGCAGTATTTT
.	TRBV6-2/TRBV6-3	TRBJ1-5	.	CASSYSSTEIQPQHF	TGTGCCAGCAGTTACTCGAGCACAGAAATACAGCCCCAGCATTTT
.	TRBV19	TRBJ2-5	TRBD2	CASTSGYETQYF	TGTGCCAGTACTAGCGGGTATGAGACCCAGTACTTC
.	TRBV7-6	TRBJ2-1	.	CASSLAEGAYNEQFF	TGTGCCAGCAGCTTAGCAGAGGGGGCCTACAATGAGCAGTTCTTC
.	TRBV5-4	TRBJ1-2	TRBD1	CASSMQDRAGGYTF	TGTGCCAGCAGCATGCAGGACAGGGCGGGTGGCTACACCTTC
once	TRBV7-9	TRBJ1-1	TRBD1	CASSTPGQQNTEAFF	TGTGCCAGCAGCACGCCGGGACAGCAGAACACTGAAGCTTTCTTT
.	TRBV7-2	TRBJ2-7	TRBD2	CASSGIGGSYEQYF	TGTGCCAGCAGCGGAATCGGGGGGTCCTACGAGCAGTACTTC
.	TRBV24-1	TRBJ1-2	.	CATSDESESTNYGYTF	TGTGCCACCAGTGACGAAAGCGAATCTACTAACTATGGCTACACCTTC
.	TRBV9	TRBJ1-3	.	CASSVATGGERNGNTIYF	TGTGCCAGCAGCGTAGCTACGGGAGGGGAACGGAACGGAAACACCATATATTTT
.	TRBV27	TRBJ2-7	.	CASSQKGTGEQYF	TGTGCCAGCAGTCAGAAGGGCACAGGCGAGCAGTACTTC
.	TRBV6-5	TRBJ1-2	.	CASSSHGSYGYTF	TGTGCCAGCAGTTCCCACGGGAGCTATGGCTACACCTTC
.	TRBV7-8	TRBJ1-6	.	CASSWEGGGANSPLHF	TGTGCCAGCAGCTGGGAGGGGGGGGGCGCGAATTCACCCCTCCACTTT
.	TRBV4-2	TRBJ2-7	.	CASSQDWRGSYEQYF	TGTGCCAGCAGCCAAGATTGGAGGGGCTCCTACGAGCAGTACTTC
.	TRBV3-1/TRBV3-2	TRBJ2-5	.	CASSQTAGLKETQYF	TGTGCCAGCAGCCAAACAGCAGGTCTCAAGGAGACCCAGTACTTC
.	TRBV13	TRBJ1-1	TRBD1	CASSRQGVWEAFF	TGTGCCAGCAGCCGACAGGGGGTTTGGGAAGCTTTCTTT
.	TRBV21-1	TRBJ2-7	.	CASTKGITGFVEQYF	TGTGCCAGCACCAAGGGTATCACAGGGTTCGTCGAGCAGTACTTC
.	TRBV10-3	TRBJ1-2	.	CAIRGTGTLNYGYTF	TGTGCCATCAGGGGTACCGGGACACTAAACTATGGCTACACCTTC
.	TRBV3-1/TRBV3-2	TRBJ2-5	.	CASSVAGVETQYF	TGTGCCAGCAGCGTCGCAGGGGTGGAGACCCAGTACTTC
.	TRBV27	TRBJ2-1	TRBD2	CASRLAGGPYNEQFF	TGTGCCAGCAGATTAGCGGGGGGGCCTTACAATGAGCAGTTCTTC
.	TRBV10-3	TRBJ2-3	.	CAISERLSTDTQYF	TGTGCCATCAGTGAAAGACTGAGCACAGATACGCAGTATTTT
.	TRBV6-5	TRBJ1-2	.	CASSHQTGKNYGYTF	TGTGCCAGCAGCCACCAAACAGGGAAGAACTATGGCTACACCTTC
.	TRBV30	TRBJ2-1	.	CAWRDTSSTEQFF	TGTGCCTGGCGGGACACATCTAGCACTGAGCAGTTCTTC
.	TRBV12-3/TRBV12-4	TRBJ1-3	.	CASRTAGNTIYF	TGTGCCAGCAGGACAGCTGGAAACACCATATATTTT
.	TRBV19	TRBJ2-5	TRBD1	CASSIFGQGKETQYF	TGTGCCAGTAGTATATTTGGACAGGGGAAAGAGACCCAGTACTTC
few	TRBV12-3/TRBV12-4	TRBJ1-2	.	CASSFDSDGYTF	TGTGCCAGCAGTTTTGACAGTGATGGCTACACCTTC
.	TRBV18	TRBJ2-4	.	CASSPVGVTSNIQYF	TGTGCCAGCTCACCAGTCGGGGTCACCTCAAACATTCAGTACTTC
.	TRBV24-1	TRBJ1-2	.	CATSDPTNRAGSGGYTF	TGTGCCACCAGTGACCCCACAAACAGGGCCGGTTCAGGCGGCTACACCTTC
.	TRBV30	TRBJ1-2	.	CAWSVSPPINYGYTF	TGTGCCTGGAGTGTATCTCCTCCTATTAACTATGGCTACACCTTC
.	TRBV2	TRBJ1-5	.	CASSVRTGGNQPQHF	TGTGCCAGCAGTGTTAGAACGGGGGGCAATCAGCCCCAGCATTTT
.	TRBV10-3	TRBJ2-2	.	CATRIGGAGELFF	TGTGCCACCAGAATAGGGGGGGCCGGGGAGCTGTTTTTT
.	TRBV2	TRBJ2-1	.	CASKIQGRSYNEQFF	TGTGCCAGCAAGATACAGGGTAGGTCCTACAATGAGCAGTTCTTC
.	TRBV29-1	TRBJ2-2	TRBD1	CSVAQGARSTGELFF	TGCAGCGTGGCACAGGGGGCTCGAAGCACCGGGGAGCTGTTTTTT
.	TRBV7-2	TRBJ2-7	.	CASSPQTSRGYYEQYF	TGTGCCAGCAGCCCGCAAACAAGCAGGGGCTACTACGAGCAGTACTTC
.	TRBV10-2	TRBJ1-5	TRBD1	CASSEWLGQGSEQPQHF	TGCGCCAGCAGTGAGTGGTTGGGACAGGGTAGTGAGCAGCCCCAGCATTTT
.	TRBV6-6	TRBJ1-1	.	CASSERGTEAFF	TGTGCCAGCAGTGAGAGGGGGACTGAAGCTTTCTTT
.	TRBV6-6	TRBJ2-5	.	CASRELTQETQYF	TGTGCCAGCAGAGAGCTAACTCAAGAGACCCAGTACTTC
.	TRBV28	TRBJ1-1	TRBD1	CATRRDRENTEAFF	TGTGCCACCCGACGGGACAGGGAAAACACTGAAGCTTTCTTT
.	TRBV2	TRBJ1-2	TRBD1	CASSEGQAYGYTF	TGTGCCAGCAGTGAGGGACAGGCCTATGGCTACACCTTC
.	TRBV5-4	TRBJ2-3	TRBD2	CASSPGLGGDTQYF	TGTGCCAGCAGCCCCGGACTAGGTGGCGATACGCAGTATTTT